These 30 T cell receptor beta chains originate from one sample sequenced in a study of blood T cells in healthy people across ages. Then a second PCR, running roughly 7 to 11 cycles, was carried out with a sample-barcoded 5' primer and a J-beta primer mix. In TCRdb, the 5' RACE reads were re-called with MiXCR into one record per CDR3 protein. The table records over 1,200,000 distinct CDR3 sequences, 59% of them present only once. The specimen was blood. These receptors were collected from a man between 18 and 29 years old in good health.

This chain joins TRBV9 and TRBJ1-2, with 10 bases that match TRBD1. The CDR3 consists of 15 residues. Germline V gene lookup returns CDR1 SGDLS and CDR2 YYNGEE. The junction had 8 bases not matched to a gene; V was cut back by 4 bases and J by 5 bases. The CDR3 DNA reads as TGTGCCAGCAGCCAACCCTCGGGACAGGGGTATGGCTACACCTTC. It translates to CASSQPSGQGYGYTF.

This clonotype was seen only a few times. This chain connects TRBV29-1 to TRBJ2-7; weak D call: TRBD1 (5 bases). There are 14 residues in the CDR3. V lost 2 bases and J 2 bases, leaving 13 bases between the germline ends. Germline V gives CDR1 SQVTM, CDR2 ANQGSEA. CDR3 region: CSVERQGRAYEQYF. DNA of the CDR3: TGCAGCGTTGAACGGCAGGGTAGGGCCTACGAGCAGTACTTC.

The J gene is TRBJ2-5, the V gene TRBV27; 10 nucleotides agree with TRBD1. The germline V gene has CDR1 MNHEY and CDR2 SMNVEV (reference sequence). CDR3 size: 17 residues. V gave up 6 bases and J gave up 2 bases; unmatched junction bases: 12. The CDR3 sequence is CASSHLPGQGWQETQYF. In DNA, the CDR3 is TGTGCCAGCAGCCACCTCCCGGGACAGGGGTGGCAAGAGACCCAGTACTTC.

CDR3 nucleotide sequence: TGTGCCAGCAGCTTTGAGCCTAGCGGGTACCAAGAGACCCAGTACTTC. It is translated as CASSFEPSGYQETQYF. This chain joins TRBV7-9 and TRBJ2-5; 8 bases match TRBD2. Germline CDR1 SEHNR, CDR2 FQNEAQ (reference sequence). The CDR3 has 16 amino acids. Trimming cost V 3 bases and J 0 bases; bases outside gene matches: 6.

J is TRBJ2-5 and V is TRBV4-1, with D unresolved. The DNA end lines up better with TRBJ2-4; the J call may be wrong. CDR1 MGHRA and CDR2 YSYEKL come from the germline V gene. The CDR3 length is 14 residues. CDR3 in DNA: TGCGCCAGCAGCCAACCGTTATCCAAAAACATTCAGTACTTC. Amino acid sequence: CASSQPLSKNIQYF.

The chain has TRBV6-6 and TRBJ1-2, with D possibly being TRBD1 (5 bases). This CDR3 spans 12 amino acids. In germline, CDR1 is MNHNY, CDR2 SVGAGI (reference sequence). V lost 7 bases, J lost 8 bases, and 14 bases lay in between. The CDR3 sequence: CASTPRGDGYTF. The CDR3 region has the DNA TGTGCCAGCACCCCGCGAGGGGACGGCTACACCTTC.

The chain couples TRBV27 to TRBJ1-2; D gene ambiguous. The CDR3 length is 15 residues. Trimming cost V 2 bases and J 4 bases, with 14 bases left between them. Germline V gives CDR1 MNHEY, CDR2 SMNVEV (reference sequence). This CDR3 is CASSLTLSDVYGYTF. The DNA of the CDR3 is TGTGCCAGCAGTTTAACCCTGTCGGACGTCTATGGCTACACCTTC.

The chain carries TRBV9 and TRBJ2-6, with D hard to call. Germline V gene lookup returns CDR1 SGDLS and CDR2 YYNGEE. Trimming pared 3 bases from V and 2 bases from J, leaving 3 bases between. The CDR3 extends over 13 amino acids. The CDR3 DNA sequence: TGTGCCAGCAGCGCACCTGGGGCCAACGTCCTGACTTTC. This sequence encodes CASSAPGANVLTF.

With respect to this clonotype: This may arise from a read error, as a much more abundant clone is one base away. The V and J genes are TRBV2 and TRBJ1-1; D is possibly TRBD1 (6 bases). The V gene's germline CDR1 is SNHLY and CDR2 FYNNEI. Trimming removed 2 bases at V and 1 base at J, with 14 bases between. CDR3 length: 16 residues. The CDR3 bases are TGTGCCAGCAGTGAATTGGGGGGCAAGGCGAACACTGAAGCTTTCTTT. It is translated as CASSELGGKANTEAFF.

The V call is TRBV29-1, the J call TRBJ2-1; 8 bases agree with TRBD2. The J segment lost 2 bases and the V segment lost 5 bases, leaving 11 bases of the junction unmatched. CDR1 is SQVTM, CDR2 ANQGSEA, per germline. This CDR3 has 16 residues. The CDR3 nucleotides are TGCAGCGTTAGGGGGGCGGGAGGTCACACCTACAATGAGCAGTTCTTC. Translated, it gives CSVRGAGGHTYNEQFF.

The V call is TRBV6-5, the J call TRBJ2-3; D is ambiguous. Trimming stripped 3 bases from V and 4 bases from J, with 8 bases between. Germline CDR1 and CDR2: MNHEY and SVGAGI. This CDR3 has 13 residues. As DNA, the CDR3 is TGTGCCAGCAGTTATTCTGATGCAGATACGCAGTATTTT. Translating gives CASSYSDADTQYF.

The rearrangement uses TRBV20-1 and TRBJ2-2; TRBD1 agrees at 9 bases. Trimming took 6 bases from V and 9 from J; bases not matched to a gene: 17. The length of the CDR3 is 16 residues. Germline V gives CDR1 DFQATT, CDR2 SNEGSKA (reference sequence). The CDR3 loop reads CSAWDRESWGGRELFF. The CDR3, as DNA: TGCAGTGCCTGGGACAGGGAAAGTTGGGGAGGGAGGGAGCTGTTTTTT.

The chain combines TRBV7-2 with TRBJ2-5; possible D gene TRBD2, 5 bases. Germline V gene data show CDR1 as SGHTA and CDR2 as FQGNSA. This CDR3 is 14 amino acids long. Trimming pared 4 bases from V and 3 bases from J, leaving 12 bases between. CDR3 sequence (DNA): TGTGCCAGCAGCTCGGGGTATGGGGAAGAGACCCAGTACTTC. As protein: CASSSGYGEETQYF.

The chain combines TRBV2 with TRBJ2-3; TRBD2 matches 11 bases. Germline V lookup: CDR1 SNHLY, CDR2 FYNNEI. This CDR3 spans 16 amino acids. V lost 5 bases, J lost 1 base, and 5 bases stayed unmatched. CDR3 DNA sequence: TGTGCCAGCAGTCCTACTAGCGGGGGCCGCACAGATACGCAGTATTTT. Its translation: CASSPTSGGRTDTQYF.

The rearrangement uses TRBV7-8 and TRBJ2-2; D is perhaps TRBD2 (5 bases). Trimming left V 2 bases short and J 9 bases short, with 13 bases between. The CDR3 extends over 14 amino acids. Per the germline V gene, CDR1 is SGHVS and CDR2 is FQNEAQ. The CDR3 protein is CASSLFEGQRELFF. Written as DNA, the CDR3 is TGTGCCAGCAGCTTATTTGAGGGCCAGCGGGAGCTGTTTTTT. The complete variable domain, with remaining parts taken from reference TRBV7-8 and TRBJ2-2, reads GAGVSQSPRYKVAKRGQDVALRCDPISGHVSLFWYQQALGQGPEFLTYFQNEAQLDKSGLPSDRFFAERPEGSVSTLKIQRTQQEDSAVYLCASSLFEGQRELFFGEGSRLTVL.

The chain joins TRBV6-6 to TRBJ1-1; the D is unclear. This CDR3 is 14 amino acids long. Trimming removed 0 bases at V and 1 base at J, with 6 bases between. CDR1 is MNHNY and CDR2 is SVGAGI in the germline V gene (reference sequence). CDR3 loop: CASSYSKRNTEAFF. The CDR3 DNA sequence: TGTGCCAGCAGTTACTCGAAACGGAACACTGAAGCTTTCTTT.

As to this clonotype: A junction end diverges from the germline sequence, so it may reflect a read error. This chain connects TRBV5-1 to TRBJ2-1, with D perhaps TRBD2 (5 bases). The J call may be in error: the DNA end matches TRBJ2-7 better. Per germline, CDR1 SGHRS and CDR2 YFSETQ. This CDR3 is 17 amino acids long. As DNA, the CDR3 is TGCGCCAGCGGCTTTCTCGCGACTCCAGCGGAATACAATGAGCAGTACTTC. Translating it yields CASGFLATPAEYNEQYF.

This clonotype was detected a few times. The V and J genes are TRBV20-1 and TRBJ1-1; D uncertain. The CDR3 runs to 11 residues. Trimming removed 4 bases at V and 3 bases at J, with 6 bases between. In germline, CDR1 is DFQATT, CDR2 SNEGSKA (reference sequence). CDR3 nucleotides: TGCAGTGCTACAAAACACACTGAAGCTTTCTTT. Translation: CSATKHTEAFF.

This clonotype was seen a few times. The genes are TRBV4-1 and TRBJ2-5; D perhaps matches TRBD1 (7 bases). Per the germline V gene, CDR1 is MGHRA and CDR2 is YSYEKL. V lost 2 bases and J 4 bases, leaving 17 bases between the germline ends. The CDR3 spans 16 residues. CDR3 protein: CASSQNPRGDLETQYF. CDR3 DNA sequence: TGCGCCAGCAGCCAAAACCCCAGGGGGGACTTAGAGACCCAGTACTTC.

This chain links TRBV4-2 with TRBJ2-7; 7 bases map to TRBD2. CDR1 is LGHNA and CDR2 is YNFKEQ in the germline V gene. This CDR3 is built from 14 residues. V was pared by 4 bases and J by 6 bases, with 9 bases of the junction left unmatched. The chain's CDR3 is CASSLGLGRGEQYF. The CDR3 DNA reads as TGTGCCAGCAGCCTAGGACTAGGACGGGGCGAGCAGTACTTC.

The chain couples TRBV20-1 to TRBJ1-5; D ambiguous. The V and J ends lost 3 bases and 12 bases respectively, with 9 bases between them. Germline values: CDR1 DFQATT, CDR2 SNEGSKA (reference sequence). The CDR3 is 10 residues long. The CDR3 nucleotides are TGCAGTGCTAGCCTCAGCGACCAGCATTTT. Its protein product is CSASLSDQHF.

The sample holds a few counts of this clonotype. This CDR3 reads CASSLTPQGPRETQYF. The CDR3 DNA sequence: TGCGCCAGCAGCTTGACCCCCCAGGGACCGAGGGAGACCCAGTACTTC. The chain employs TRBV5-1 and TRBJ2-5; the D gene could be TRBD1 or TRBD2 (5 bases each). This CDR3 contains 16 residues. V lost 1 base, J lost 5 bases, and 18 bases lay in between. CDR1 and CDR2 (germline): SGHRS, YFSETQ.

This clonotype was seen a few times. The CDR3 DNA reads as TGCGCCAGCAGCTTGGGACTAGCGGGAAGAGAGACCCAGTACTTC. Translating gives CASSLGLAGRETQYF. The rearrangement links TRBV5-1 to TRBJ2-5; 11 bases are shared with TRBD2. The CDR3 runs 15 residues. Per germline, CDR1 SGHRS and CDR2 YFSETQ. V lost 0 bases to trimming and J lost 4 bases; unmatched junction nucleotides: 2.

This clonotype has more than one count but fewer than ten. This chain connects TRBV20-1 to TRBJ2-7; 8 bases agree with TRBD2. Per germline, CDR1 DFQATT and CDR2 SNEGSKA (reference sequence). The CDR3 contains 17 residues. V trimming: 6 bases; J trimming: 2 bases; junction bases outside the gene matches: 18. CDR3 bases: TGCAGTGCCGGACCGGGAGGGCAACCTACAGCGGCCTACGAGCAGTACTTC. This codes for CSAGPGGQPTAAYEQYF.

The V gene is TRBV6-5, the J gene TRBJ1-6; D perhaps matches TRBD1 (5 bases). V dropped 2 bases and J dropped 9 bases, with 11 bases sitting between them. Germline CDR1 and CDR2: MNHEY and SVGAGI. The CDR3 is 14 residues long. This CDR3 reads CASSYGGDGSPLHF. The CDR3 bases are TGTGCCAGCAGTTACGGAGGGGATGGTTCACCCCTCCACTTT.

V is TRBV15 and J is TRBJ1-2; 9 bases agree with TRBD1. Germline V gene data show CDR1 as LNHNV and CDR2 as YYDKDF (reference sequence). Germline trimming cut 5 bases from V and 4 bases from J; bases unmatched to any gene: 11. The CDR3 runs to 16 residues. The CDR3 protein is CATSRLGTGSLYGYTF. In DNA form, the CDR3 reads TGTGCCACCAGCCGGCTCGGGACAGGGTCTCTCTATGGCTACACCTTC.

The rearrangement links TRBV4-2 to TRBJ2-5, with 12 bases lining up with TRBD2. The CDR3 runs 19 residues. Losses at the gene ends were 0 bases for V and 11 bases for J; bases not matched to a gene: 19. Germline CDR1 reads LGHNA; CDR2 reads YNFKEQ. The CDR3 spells CASSQDPSSGGARYNEQYF. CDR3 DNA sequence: TGTGCCAGCAGCCAAGATCCATCTAGCGGGGGGGCGAGGTACAATGAGCAGTACTTC.

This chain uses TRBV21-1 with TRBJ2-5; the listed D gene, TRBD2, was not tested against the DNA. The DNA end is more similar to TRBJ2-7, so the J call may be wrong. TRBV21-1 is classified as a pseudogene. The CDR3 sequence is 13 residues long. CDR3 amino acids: CASRLEGPYEQYF. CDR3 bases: TGTGCCAGCAGGCTAGAGGGGCCCTACGAGCAGTACTTC.

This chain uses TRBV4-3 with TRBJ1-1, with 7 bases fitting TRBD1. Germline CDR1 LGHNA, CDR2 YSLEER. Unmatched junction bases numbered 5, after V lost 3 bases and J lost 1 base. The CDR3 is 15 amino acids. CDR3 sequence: CASSHRQGANTEAFF. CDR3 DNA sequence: TGCGCCAGCAGCCATAGACAGGGCGCGAACACTGAAGCTTTCTTT.

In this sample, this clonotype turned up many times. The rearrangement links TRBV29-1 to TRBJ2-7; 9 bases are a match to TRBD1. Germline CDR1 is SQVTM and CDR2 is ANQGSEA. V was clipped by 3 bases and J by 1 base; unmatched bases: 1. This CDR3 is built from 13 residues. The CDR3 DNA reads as TGCAGCGTTGACGGGACAGGGTCCTACGAGCAGTACTTC. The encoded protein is CSVDGTGSYEQYF.